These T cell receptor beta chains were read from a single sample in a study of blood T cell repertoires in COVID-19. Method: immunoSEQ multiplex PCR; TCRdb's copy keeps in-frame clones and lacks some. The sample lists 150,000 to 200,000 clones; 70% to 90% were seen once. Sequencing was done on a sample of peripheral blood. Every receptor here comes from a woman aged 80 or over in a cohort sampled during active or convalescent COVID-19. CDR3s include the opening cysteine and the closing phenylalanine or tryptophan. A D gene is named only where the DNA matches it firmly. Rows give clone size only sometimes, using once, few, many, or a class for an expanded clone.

CDR3nt: TGTGCCAGTAGTAGGATGGGCGCCACCGCATCGAACAATGAGCAGTTCTTC
CDR3aa: CASSRMGATASNNEQFF
d_gene: .
abundance: .
v_gene: TRBV19
j_gene: TRBJ2-1

CDR3nt: TGTGCCAGCAGTTACTCCGCCGACAGGACCCCAGGCTACACCTTC
CDR3aa: CASSYSADRTPGYTF
d_gene: .
abundance: .
v_gene: TRBV6-5
j_gene: TRBJ1-2

CDR3nt: TGTGCCAGCAGCCCACAGGGGTCCGCCTACGAGCAGTACTTC
CDR3aa: CASSPQGSAYEQYF
d_gene: TRBD1
abundance: .
v_gene: TRBV2
j_gene: TRBJ2-7

CDR3nt: TGTGCCAGCAGCTTTGGGGGCGGCGAAAAACTGTTTTTT
CDR3aa: CASSFGGGEKLFF
d_gene: .
abundance: .
v_gene: TRBV7-2
j_gene: TRBJ1-4

CDR3nt: TGTGCCAGCAGCTCCATTGGGCTAGCGGGAGGGCCGACAGATACGCAGTATTTT
CDR3aa: CASSSIGLAGGPTDTQYF
d_gene: TRBD2
abundance: .
v_gene: TRBV9
j_gene: TRBJ2-3

CDR3nt: TGTGCCAGCAGCTTATCTCTTTTAAACACTGAAGCTTTCTTT
CDR3aa: CASSLSLLNTEAFF
d_gene: .
abundance: .
v_gene: TRBV11-3
j_gene: TRBJ1-1

CDR3nt: TGTGCCAGCAGCTTGTCTAGCGGGAGGCCCACAGATACGCAGTATTTT
CDR3aa: CASSLSSGRPTDTQYF
d_gene: TRBD2
abundance: once
v_gene: TRBV7-8
j_gene: TRBJ2-3

CDR3nt: TGTGCCAGCAGCGTAAGCAGGGATGGAAACACCATATATTTT
CDR3aa: CASSVSRDGNTIYF
d_gene: .
abundance: .
v_gene: TRBV9
j_gene: TRBJ1-3

CDR3nt: TGTGCCAGCAGCTCCTTTCCGGGACAGGGCTATGGCTACACCTTC
CDR3aa: CASSSFPGQGYGYTF
d_gene: TRBD1
abundance: .
v_gene: TRBV11-2
j_gene: TRBJ1-2

CDR3nt: TGTGCCAGCAGCCCACTAGCGGGAGGGCCTTTTGCGGGGGAGCTGTTTTTT
CDR3aa: CASSPLAGGPFAGELFF
d_gene: TRBD2
abundance: few
v_gene: TRBV3-1/TRBV3-2
j_gene: TRBJ2-2